This TCR beta chain derives from a study of cytomegalovirus exposure and HLA in healthy donors. In regard to this clone: The target antigen is unknown.

Study conclusions and caveats: Analysis was carried out at a later point, and it linked a missense DCLRE1C variant to TCR beta V- and J-gene trimming. Near-uniform donor sequencing depth was presumed by presence/absence analyses.

With 60 Vbeta and 13 Jbeta primers, the PCR was carried out. Produced via immunoSEQ multiplex PCR; TCRdb's table is partial and in-frame only. The sample carries under 200,000 clones, roughly three quarters recorded once. The CDR3 is 16 residues long. With V trimmed by 5 bases and J by 0 bases, 7 bases remained unmatched. Germline CDR1 reads MNHEY; CDR2 reads SMNVEV (reference sequence). Sequenced input: PBMCs. The V call is TRBV27, the J call TRBJ1-1, with 9 bases lining up with TRBD1. This sequence was found in a woman in her forties or fifties in good health and CMV-seropositive. The CDR3 here is CASSPRTGVLNTEAFF. The CDR3 DNA sequence: TGTGCCAGCAGTCCCCGGACAGGGGTCTTGAACACTGAAGCTTTCTTT.